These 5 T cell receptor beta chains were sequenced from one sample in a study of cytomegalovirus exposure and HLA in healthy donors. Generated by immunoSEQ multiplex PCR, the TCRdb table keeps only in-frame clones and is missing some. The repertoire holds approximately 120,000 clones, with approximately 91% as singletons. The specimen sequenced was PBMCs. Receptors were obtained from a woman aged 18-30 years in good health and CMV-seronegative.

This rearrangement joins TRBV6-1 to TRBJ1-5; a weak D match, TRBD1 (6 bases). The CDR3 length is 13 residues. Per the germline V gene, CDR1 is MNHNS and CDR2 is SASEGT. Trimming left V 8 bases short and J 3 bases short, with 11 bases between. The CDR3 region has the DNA TGTGCCAGCGGGACACACCTCAATCAGCCCCAGCATTTT. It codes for CASGTHLNQPQHF.

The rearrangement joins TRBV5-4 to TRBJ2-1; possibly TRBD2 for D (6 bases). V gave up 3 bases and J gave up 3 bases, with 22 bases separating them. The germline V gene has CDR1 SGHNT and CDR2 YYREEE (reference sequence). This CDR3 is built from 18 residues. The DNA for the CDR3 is TGTGCCAGCAGCTCAAAGAACGGTATGGGACTTGACTACAATGAGCAGTTCTTC. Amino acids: CASSSKNGMGLDYNEQFF.

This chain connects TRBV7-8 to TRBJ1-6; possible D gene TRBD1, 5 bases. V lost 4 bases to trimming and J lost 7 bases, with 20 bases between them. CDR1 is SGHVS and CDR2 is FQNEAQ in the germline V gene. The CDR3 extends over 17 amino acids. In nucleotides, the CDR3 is TGTGCCAGCAGCTCCATCCCCTGGGGCTCTTCCAATTCACCCCTCCACTTT. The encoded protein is CASSSIPWGSSNSPLHF. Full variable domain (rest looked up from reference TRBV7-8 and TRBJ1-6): GAGVSQSPRYKVAKRGQDVALRCDPISGHVSLFWYQQALGQGPEFLTYFQNEAQLDKSGLPSDRFFAERPEGSVSTLKIQRTQQEDSAVYLCASSSIPWGSSNSPLHFGNGTRLTVT.

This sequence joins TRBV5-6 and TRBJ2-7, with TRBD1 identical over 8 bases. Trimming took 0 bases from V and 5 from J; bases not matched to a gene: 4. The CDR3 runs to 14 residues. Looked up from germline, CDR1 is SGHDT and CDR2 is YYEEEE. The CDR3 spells CASSLGTGFNEQYF. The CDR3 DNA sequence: TGTGCCAGCAGCTTGGGGACAGGGTTCAACGAGCAGTACTTC. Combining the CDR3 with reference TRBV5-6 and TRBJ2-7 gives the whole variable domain DAGVTQSPTHLIKTRGQQVTLRCSPKSGHDTVSWYQQALGQGPQFIFQYYEEEERQRGNFPDRFSGHQFPNYSSELNVNALLLGDSALYLCASSLGTGFNEQYFGPGTRLTVT.

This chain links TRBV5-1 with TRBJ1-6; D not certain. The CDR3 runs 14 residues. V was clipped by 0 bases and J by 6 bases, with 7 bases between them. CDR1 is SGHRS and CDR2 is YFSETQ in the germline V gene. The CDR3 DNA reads TGCGCCAGCAGCTTGGCAGGATCTAATTCACCCCTCCACTTT. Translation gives CASSLAGSNSPLHF.